The clone carrying this T cell receptor beta chain was picked up many times. Antigen: not known. The 5'RACE template-switching step produced TCR cDNA and added a universal primer site and UMIs. Each CDR3 protein gets one entry after TCRdb re-called the 5' RACE reads with MiXCR. Of about 360,000 distinct CDR3 sequences listed, roughly 6.2% are singletons. The data originate from a study of T cells after yellow fever vaccination. Study background: Where fractions had low cell numbers, libraries were prepared from them with the SMART-Seq v4 Ultra Low Input RNA kit. Whole-study findings and limits: Highly abundant clonotypes carried over from the bulk population could end up in FACS-sorted repertoires as contaminants.

This CDR3 has 12 amino acids. CDR1 and CDR2 (germline): SGHTA, FQGNSA. V lost 5 bases and J lost 4, with 7 bases in between. The origin of this receptor is a man aged 30 to 45 who received the YFV17D yellow fever vaccine. The rearrangement joins TRBV7-2 to TRBJ2-3, with D unclear. Here the sequenced sample was PBMCs, taken 5 days after the yellow fever booster vaccination. The CDR3: CASSNLADTQYF. The DNA of the CDR3 is TGTGCCAGCAGCAACTTAGCAGATACGCAGTATTTT.